This T cell receptor beta chain was recorded in a study of PD-1 blockade in classical Hodgkin lymphoma. With respect to this clone: The target antigen is unknown.

Patients all relapsed after autologous stem cell transplantation, and there was variation in brentuximab vedotin exposure. Isolation of CD4+ T cells from thawed PBMCs was performed by magnetic negative selection. Best overall response was complete response, partial response or progressive disease in these relapsed/refractory classical Hodgkin lymphoma patients. Germline V gene lookup returns CDR1 MDHEN and CDR2 SYDVKM. V was clipped by 3 bases and J by 2 bases, with 17 bases between them. The CDR3 covers 16 residues. The method was immunoSEQ multiplex PCR; TCRdb's version includes in-frame clones alone and lacks a portion of them. The table shows about 35,000 clones, with 75% to 95% occurring only once. Notes on the study in general: Why repertoires differed is undefined; disease activity or prior therapy possibly contributed. The authors excluded patients who started nivolumab under 1 year after ASCT. By C4D1, diversity of CD4+ TCRs had risen significantly, whereas that of CD8+ TCRs had not.

This sequence was found in a human donor with classical Hodgkin lymphoma. The chain employs TRBV28 and TRBJ2-7; D may match TRBD1 or TRBD2 (5 bases each). The sample was CD4+ T cells from blood, taken at baseline. The CDR3 DNA sequence: TGTGCCAGCAGTTTGGGACGGGTGCTTTTAGCCTACGAGCAGTACTTC. Amino acids: CASSLGRVLLAYEQYF.